The 9 T cell receptor beta chains listed next were all sequenced from one sample in a study of blood T cell repertoires in COVID-19. TCRdb's copy holds only in-frame clones and misses some; the assay was immunoSEQ multiplex PCR. The profile shows 190,000 or so clones, 85% of them singletons. Sequencing was done on a sample of PBMCs or T cells enriched from blood (not recorded which). These receptors all come from a man aged 40-49 years who had recovered from COVID-19.

The chain joins TRBV2 to TRBJ2-7; the match to TRBD1 covers 11 bases. CDR3 length: 15 residues. Per the germline V gene, CDR1 is SNHLY and CDR2 is FYNNEI. V gave up 6 bases and J gave up 7 bases; unmatched junction bases: 11. The chain's CDR3 is CASSAPGQGVGEQYF. The CDR3 bases are TGTGCCAGCAGCGCTCCGGGACAGGGGGTGGGGGAGCAGTACTTC.

This clone was seen a few times. This rearrangement joins TRBV6-4 to TRBJ2-3; D is possibly TRBD2 (6 bases). V lost 5 bases and J 5 bases, leaving 11 bases between the germline ends. Germline CDR1 MRHNA, CDR2 SNTAGT. This CDR3 spans 13 amino acids. Here the CDR3 reads CASSKEGQDTQYF. The DNA for the CDR3 is TGTGCCAGCAGTAAGGAGGGCCAAGATACGCAGTATTTT.

The table lists this clone with a count of one. The J gene is TRBJ2-1, the V gene TRBV5-1; 12 nucleotides line up with TRBD2. Trimming removed 0 bases from V and 5 bases from J; junction bases left unmatched: 3. Germline CDR1 SGHRS, CDR2 YFSETQ. The CDR3 spans 16 residues. The CDR3 is CASSLEASGRDNEQFF. Here the CDR3 DNA reads TGCGCCAGCAGCTTGGAGGCTAGCGGGAGGGACAATGAGCAGTTCTTC.

This chain joins TRBV13 and TRBJ2-7; TRBD2 matches at 12 bases. The CDR3 runs to 17 residues. The germline CDR1 and CDR2 sequences are PRHDT and FYEKMQ (reference sequence). The V gene end was trimmed by 1 base and the J gene end by 4 bases; junction bases not matched to a gene: 8. CDR3 DNA sequence: TGTGCCAGCAGCTTAGCCCTGACTAGCGGGAGATCTTACGAGCAGTACTTC. This codes for CASSLALTSGRSYEQYF.

In DNA form, the CDR3 reads TGTGCCAGCAGTTCGCGGACAGACGGAGAGACCCAGTACTTC. This gives the protein CASSSRTDGETQYF. The chain couples TRBV28 to TRBJ2-5, with a possible D match to TRBD1 (6 bases). The CDR3 extends over 14 amino acids. V was cut by 4 bases and J by 4 bases, with 13 bases left in between. In germline, CDR1 is MDHEN, CDR2 SYDVKM.

This chain links TRBV4-2 with TRBJ2-7; D is unclear. CDR1 is LGHNA and CDR2 is YNFKEQ in the germline V gene. V was pared by 0 bases and J by 3 bases, with 6 bases between. CDR3 length: 13 amino acids. The CDR3 DNA sequence: TGTGCCAGCAGCCAAGATAGTTTCTACGAGCAGTACTTC. This translates into CASSQDSFYEQYF.

The rearrangement links TRBV6-5 to TRBJ2-7, with 7 nucleotides matching TRBD2. The germline CDR1 and CDR2 sequences are MNHEY and SVGAGI. The CDR3 is made up of 14 amino acids. V shed 2 bases, J shed 4 bases, and the junction held 5 bases outside the gene matches. The CDR3 DNA reads TGTGCCAGCAGTTACGGCGGGAGTAGGTACGAGCAGTACTTC. Translation: CASSYGGSRYEQYF.

J is TRBJ2-5 and V is TRBV28, with TRBD2 as a possible D gene (6 bases). Trimming shortened V by 10 bases and J by 5 bases, and 23 bases separated the two germline ends. Germline CDR1 is MDHEN and CDR2 is SYDVKM. The CDR3 extends over 15 amino acids. CDR3 in DNA: TGTGCCACCGTAGGCATGGACTACCTCGGGGAGACCCAGTACTTC. This sequence encodes CATVGMDYLGETQYF. Full variable domain (outside the CDR3, taken from reference TRBV28 and TRBJ2-5): DVKVTQSSRYLVKRTGEKVFLECVQDMDHENMFWYRQDPGLGLRLIYFSYDVKMKEKGDIPEGYSVSREKKERFSLILESASTNQTSMYLCATVGMDYLGETQYFGPGTRLLVL.

The gene calls are TRBV9 and TRBJ2-2; D possibly corresponds to TRBD1 (6 bases). The CDR3 is made up of 13 amino acids. Germline assignment: CDR1 SGDLS and CDR2 YYNGEE. V shed 3 bases and J shed 6 bases, with 9 bases lying between them. The CDR3: CASSDREPGELFF. CDR3 coding DNA: TGTGCCAGCAGCGACAGGGAGCCCGGGGAGCTGTTTTTT.